This T cell receptor beta chain came from a study of glioma-infiltrating T cells. Comment on this clonotype: A read error may explain this, as a much larger clone is one base away.

In germline, CDR1 is MNHEY, CDR2 SMNVEV (reference sequence). The germline V and J ends were trimmed by 5 bases and 10 bases, with 15 bases remaining between them. The CDR3 loop spans 13 amino acids. TCR alpha and beta CDR3 regions were amplified from RNA using iRepertoire nested multiplex PCR. TCRdb reprocessed the multiplex PCR reads with MiXCR, giving one entry per CDR3 protein. The table records 150,000 to 200,000 distinct CDR3 sequences, about 46% of them present only once. The genes are TRBV27 and TRBJ1-5; weak D call: TRBD1 (6 bases). Specimen: glioma tissue, nonneoplastic brain tissue, or PBMCs (not recorded which). The clonotype originates from a human donor with low-grade glioma or glioblastoma, undergoing nonglioma brain surgery, or in good health (not recorded which). In nucleotides, the CDR3 is TGTGCCAGCAGTCAGGGGCGAGGACACCCCCAGCATTTT. Its protein is CASSQGRGHPQHF.